The rows below give T cell receptor beta chains drawn from one sample of a study of identical twins. TCRdb re-called the 5' RACE reads with MiXCR, one entry per CDR3 protein. Of 600,000 to 700,000 distinct CDR3 sequences detected, 20% to 25% appear once; the ten largest clones hold around 4.4%. A further study also used this sample, focusing on T cells expressing NK-cell markers.

The sequenced sample was PBMCs. These receptors all stem from a young woman in good health. Both conserved end residues are part of each CDR3. D genes are given only for firm matches. Clone size is shown for a subset of rows, as once, few, many or a class of expanded clone.

D gene: TRBD1
CDR3 length: 15
V gene: TRBV12-3/TRBV12-4
J gene: TRBJ1-6
clone size: few
CDR3 DNA: TGTGCCAGCAGTCTTCGACAGGGTAGAGGTTCACCCCTCCACTTT
CDR3 protein: CASSLRQGRGSPLHF

D gene: TRBD2
CDR3 length: 15
V gene: TRBV11-2
J gene: TRBJ2-3
clone size: -
CDR3 DNA: TGTGCCAGCAGCGGCGGACTAGCGGGCACAGATACGCAGTATTTT
CDR3 protein: CASSGGLAGTDTQYF

D gene: -
CDR3 length: 11
V gene: TRBV29-1
J gene: TRBJ1-2
clone size: -
CDR3 DNA: TGCAGCGTGGGGGAGGAGAATGGCTACACCTTC
CDR3 protein: CSVGEENGYTF

D gene: TRBD2
CDR3 length: 15
V gene: TRBV5-1
J gene: TRBJ2-5
clone size: -
CDR3 DNA: TGCGCCAGCAGCTTCGGCGGGACTAGAGAAGAGACCCAGTACTTC
CDR3 protein: CASSFGGTREETQYF

D gene: TRBD1
CDR3 length: 14
V gene: TRBV3-1
J gene: TRBJ1-1
clone size: few
CDR3 DNA: TGTGCCAGCAGCCACCTGACAGGGGACCCTGAAGCTTTCTTT
CDR3 protein: CASSHLTGDPEAFF

D gene: TRBD1
CDR3 length: 15
V gene: TRBV4-3
J gene: TRBJ1-2
clone size: few
CDR3 DNA: TGCGCCAGCAGCCAAGATAGGACAGGGAACTATGGCTACACCTTC
CDR3 protein: CASSQDRTGNYGYTF

D gene: TRBD1
CDR3 length: 14
V gene: TRBV10-3
J gene: TRBJ2-7
clone size: -
CDR3 DNA: TGTGCCATCAGTGAGAGGGGGCACAGCTACGAGCAGTACTTC
CDR3 protein: CAISERGHSYEQYF

D gene: -
CDR3 length: 17
V gene: TRBV5-5
J gene: TRBJ2-6
clone size: -
CDR3 DNA: TGTGCCAGCACCTCGACAGGATCCCACTCTGGGGCCAACGTCCTGACTTTC
CDR3 protein: CASTSTGSHSGANVLTF

D gene: -
CDR3 length: 12
V gene: TRBV12-3/TRBV12-4
J gene: TRBJ1-1
clone size: few
CDR3 DNA: TGTGCCAGCAGACAGCTGAGCGGAGAAGCTTTCTTT
CDR3 protein: CASRQLSGEAFF

D gene: TRBD2
CDR3 length: 18
V gene: TRBV4-2
J gene: TRBJ2-4
clone size: many
CDR3 DNA: TGTGCCAGCAGCCAAAAGGGAGGGCTAGCGGGGGGGCAAAACATTCAGTACTTC
CDR3 protein: CASSQKGGLAGGQNIQYF

D gene: -
CDR3 length: 14
V gene: TRBV9
J gene: TRBJ2-7
clone size: -
CDR3 DNA: TGTGCCAGCAGCGTAGCTACTCAGAGCTACGAGCAGTACTTC
CDR3 protein: CASSVATQSYEQYF

D gene: TRBD1
CDR3 length: 13
V gene: TRBV20-1
J gene: TRBJ1-1
clone size: many
CDR3 DNA: TGCAGTGCTAGGTGGGACAGGAACACTGAAGCTTTCTTT
CDR3 protein: CSARWDRNTEAFF

D gene: TRBD2
CDR3 length: 16
V gene: TRBV11-2
J gene: TRBJ2-1
clone size: -
CDR3 DNA: TGTGCCAGCAGCGCCACGGGACTAGCGGCCTACAATGAGCAGTTCTTC
CDR3 protein: CASSATGLAAYNEQFF

D gene: -
CDR3 length: 14
V gene: TRBV7-2
J gene: TRBJ2-1
clone size: few
CDR3 DNA: TGTGCCAGCAGCTTAGTTGACCGGATTTATGAGCAGTTCTTC
CDR3 protein: CASSLVDRIYEQFF

D gene: -
CDR3 length: 15
V gene: TRBV20-1
J gene: TRBJ1-1
clone size: few
CDR3 DNA: TGCAGTGCTAGTATGGCCCAGGGGTCGCGAACTGAAGCTTTCTTT
CDR3 protein: CSASMAQGSRTEAFF

D gene: -
CDR3 length: 15
V gene: TRBV5-6
J gene: TRBJ2-3
clone size: few
CDR3 DNA: TGTGCCAGCAGCTTGTCCTGGACTCACACAGATACGCAGTATTTT
CDR3 protein: CASSLSWTHTDTQYF

D gene: -
CDR3 length: 14
V gene: TRBV11-2
J gene: TRBJ2-5
clone size: many
CDR3 DNA: TGTGCCAGCAGCCCGTCGGGACTTCAAGAGACCCAGTACTTC
CDR3 protein: CASSPSGLQETQYF

D gene: -
CDR3 length: 15
V gene: TRBV12-3/TRBV12-4
J gene: TRBJ2-3
clone size: few
CDR3 DNA: TGTGCCAGCAGTTTTGGGACGGGTCGCACAGATACGCAGTATTTT
CDR3 protein: CASSFGTGRTDTQYF

D gene: TRBD1
CDR3 length: 15
V gene: TRBV6-1
J gene: TRBJ1-6
clone size: -
CDR3 DNA: TGTGCCAGCAGGGCACCAGGGGGAGGGAATTCACCCCTCCACTTT
CDR3 protein: CASRAPGGGNSPLHF

D gene: TRBD2
CDR3 length: 14
V gene: TRBV10-2
J gene: TRBJ2-7
clone size: few
CDR3 DNA: TGCGCCAGCAGCCCCTACAGCGGGGCGGGTGAGCAGTACTTC
CDR3 protein: CASSPYSGAGEQYF

D gene: TRBD2
CDR3 length: 15
V gene: TRBV5-1
J gene: TRBJ2-7
clone size: many
CDR3 DNA: TGCGCCAGCAGCGCGGGACTAGCGGGTACCTACGAGCAGTACTTC
CDR3 protein: CASSAGLAGTYEQYF

D gene: TRBD2
CDR3 length: 16
V gene: TRBV7-6
J gene: TRBJ2-3
clone size: -
CDR3 DNA: TGTGCCAGCAGCTTATGGGGGGGTGAAGTCGCAGATACGCAGTATTTT
CDR3 protein: CASSLWGGEVADTQYF

D gene: -
CDR3 length: 12
V gene: TRBV20-1
J gene: TRBJ2-1
clone size: many
CDR3 DNA: TGCAGCGCCTCCGGCTCCTACAATGAGCAGTTCTTC
CDR3 protein: CSASGSYNEQFF

D gene: TRBD1
CDR3 length: 15
V gene: TRBV7-9
J gene: TRBJ1-1
clone size: -
CDR3 DNA: TGTGCCAGCAGCTTAGGGGACAGGTCTAGAAGGGGAGCTTTCTTT
CDR3 protein: CASSLGDRSRRGAFF

D gene: -
CDR3 length: 14
V gene: TRBV27
J gene: TRBJ2-7
clone size: -
CDR3 DNA: TGTGCCAGCAGTTTATGGGCGACAAACTACGAGCAGTACTTC
CDR3 protein: CASSLWATNYEQYF

D gene: -
CDR3 length: 13
V gene: TRBV19
J gene: TRBJ2-5
clone size: -
CDR3 DNA: TGTGCCAGTAGACGCCGGGCAGGGGAGACCCAGTACTTC
CDR3 protein: CASRRRAGETQYF

D gene: -
CDR3 length: 15
V gene: TRBV12-3/TRBV12-4
J gene: TRBJ1-3
clone size: few
CDR3 DNA: TGTGCCAGCAGTACAGACAGGTCCCTGGGAAACACCATATATTTT
CDR3 protein: CASSTDRSLGNTIYF

D gene: -
CDR3 length: 14
V gene: TRBV15
J gene: TRBJ2-1
clone size: -
CDR3 DNA: TGTGCCACCAGGAGCGCGCCCCCCAGATCGGAGCAGTTCTTC
CDR3 protein: CATRSAPPRSEQFF

D gene: TRBD1
CDR3 length: 16
V gene: TRBV5-1
J gene: TRBJ2-5
clone size: few
CDR3 DNA: TGCGCCAGCAGCTTGGGGGACAGGGGGCCTCAAGAGACCCAGTACTTC
CDR3 protein: CASSLGDRGPQETQYF

D gene: TRBD2
CDR3 length: 15
V gene: TRBV4-3
J gene: TRBJ2-1
clone size: many
CDR3 DNA: TGCGCCAGCAGCACGGGGACTAGCGACTACAATGAGCAGTTCTTC
CDR3 protein: CASSTGTSDYNEQFF

D gene: -
CDR3 length: 12
V gene: TRBV20-1
J gene: TRBJ1-2
clone size: many
CDR3 DNA: TGCAGTGCTAGTAGGCAGAGCTATGGCTACACCTTC
CDR3 protein: CSASRQSYGYTF

D gene: TRBD2
CDR3 length: 14
V gene: TRBV20-1
J gene: TRBJ2-2
clone size: -
CDR3 DNA: TGCAGTGCTTTGGGGACTAGAGATACCGGGGAGCTGTTTTTT
CDR3 protein: CSALGTRDTGELFF

D gene: -
CDR3 length: 14
V gene: TRBV12-3/TRBV12-4
J gene: TRBJ2-7
clone size: -
CDR3 DNA: TGTGCCAGCAGTTTAAACCCCTGGAGGTACGAGCAGTACTTC
CDR3 protein: CASSLNPWRYEQYF

D gene: TRBD2
CDR3 length: 18
V gene: TRBV13
J gene: TRBJ2-3
clone size: few
CDR3 DNA: TGTGCCAGCAGCTTCACGACGGGACTAGCGGGGGGCGGAGATACGCAGTATTTT
CDR3 protein: CASSFTTGLAGGGDTQYF

D gene: -
CDR3 length: 11
V gene: TRBV20-1
J gene: TRBJ2-7
clone size: few
CDR3 DNA: TGCAGTGCTACCAACTTGGGCGAGCAGTACTTC
CDR3 protein: CSATNLGEQYF

D gene: TRBD2
CDR3 length: 16
V gene: TRBV9
J gene: TRBJ2-5
clone size: -
CDR3 DNA: TGTGCCAGCAGCGAGGAGGGACTAGCGGGAGTGGAGACCCAGTACTTC
CDR3 protein: CASSEEGLAGVETQYF

D gene: -
CDR3 length: 13
V gene: TRBV15
J gene: TRBJ2-7
clone size: few
CDR3 DNA: TGTGCCACCAGCAGAGAAAGGCGAGACAGGCAGTACTTC
CDR3 protein: CATSRERRDRQYF

D gene: -
CDR3 length: 12
V gene: TRBV10-3
J gene: TRBJ2-7
clone size: few
CDR3 DNA: TGTGCCATCAGCCCGGAGACCTACGAGCAGTACTTC
CDR3 protein: CAISPETYEQYF

D gene: TRBD1
CDR3 length: 20
V gene: TRBV12-3/TRBV12-4
J gene: TRBJ1-2
clone size: many
CDR3 DNA: TGTGCCAGCAGTTTCGTTCGACAGGGGCTTTGGCTGGGGTCTAACTATGGCTACACCTTC
CDR3 protein: CASSFVRQGLWLGSNYGYTF

D gene: -
CDR3 length: 15
V gene: TRBV7-3
J gene: TRBJ2-3
clone size: few
CDR3 DNA: TGTGCCAGCAGCTTTTACGGGGGAAGCACAGATACGCAGTATTTT
CDR3 protein: CASSFYGGSTDTQYF

D gene: -
CDR3 length: 14
V gene: TRBV12-3/TRBV12-4
J gene: TRBJ1-1
clone size: -
CDR3 DNA: TGTGCCAGCAGTTTGAGGACACAGAACACTGAAGCTTTCTTT
CDR3 protein: CASSLRTQNTEAFF

D gene: -
CDR3 length: 12
V gene: TRBV6-2/TRBV6-3
J gene: TRBJ1-1
clone size: few
CDR3 DNA: TGTGCCAGCAATCGAGGTCACACTGAAGCTTTCTTT
CDR3 protein: CASNRGHTEAFF

D gene: -
CDR3 length: 13
V gene: TRBV12-3/TRBV12-4
J gene: TRBJ2-7
clone size: -
CDR3 DNA: TGTGCCAGCAGTTTAGCAGCTGCTCGTTTTCAGTACTTC
CDR3 protein: CASSLAAARFQYF

D gene: -
CDR3 length: 11
V gene: TRBV12-3/TRBV12-4
J gene: TRBJ2-2
clone size: -
CDR3 DNA: TGTGCCAGCAGTTTCGCCCGGGAGCTGTTTTTT
CDR3 protein: CASSFARELFF

D gene: -
CDR3 length: 13
V gene: TRBV6-1
J gene: TRBJ1-6
clone size: few
CDR3 DNA: TGTGCCAGTAAAAGGGAGATTAATTCACCCCTCCACTTT
CDR3 protein: CASKREINSPLHF

D gene: TRBD2
CDR3 length: 11
V gene: TRBV11-2
J gene: TRBJ2-3
clone size: -
CDR3 DNA: TGTGCCAGCAGCTTAGGCCTAGCGGGATTTTTT
CDR3 protein: CASSLGLAGFF

D gene: TRBD2
CDR3 length: 14
V gene: TRBV29-1
J gene: TRBJ2-3
clone size: -
CDR3 DNA: TGCAGCGTTGTAGCGGGGGGCACTGGAGATACGCAGTATTTT
CDR3 protein: CSVVAGGTGDTQYF

D gene: TRBD2
CDR3 length: 14
V gene: TRBV29-1
J gene: TRBJ2-2
clone size: many
CDR3 DNA: TGCAGCGTTACCGGGACTAGCCGGTCCGGGGAGCTGTTTTTT
CDR3 protein: CSVTGTSRSGELFF

D gene: -
CDR3 length: 14
V gene: TRBV6-5
J gene: TRBJ2-7
clone size: few
CDR3 DNA: TGTGCCAGCAGTTATGAGACTCTGACCTACGAGCAGTACTTC
CDR3 protein: CASSYETLTYEQYF

D gene: -
CDR3 length: 15
V gene: TRBV12-3/TRBV12-4
J gene: TRBJ1-4
clone size: few
CDR3 DNA: TGTGCCAGCAGTCCTCTGACAGGAGCAAATGAAAAACTGTTTTTT
CDR3 protein: CASSPLTGANEKLFF

D gene: -
CDR3 length: 13
V gene: TRBV20-1
J gene: TRBJ1-1
clone size: few
CDR3 DNA: TGCAGTGCTAGACCTCCGGGGCGCACTGAAGCTTTCTTT
CDR3 protein: CSARPPGRTEAFF

D gene: TRBD1
CDR3 length: 14
V gene: TRBV5-1
J gene: TRBJ1-2
clone size: -
CDR3 DNA: TGCGCCAGCAGCTTGCACAGGGGAAGCTATGGCTACACCTTC
CDR3 protein: CASSLHRGSYGYTF